Listed below are T cell receptor beta chains from one sample, sequenced in a study of beta chain features in type 1 diabetes. The protocol was immunoSEQ multiplex PCR, while the TCRdb copy is restricted to in-frame clones and leaves out a portion. The table records around 360,000 clones, roughly 13% of them present only once. Sequencing was carried out using naive CD4+ T cells from blood. These receptors all stem from a young woman with type 1 diabetes. Each CDR3 is given with its conserved first and last residue. A D gene is named only where the DNA matches it firmly. Size tells how often a clone was seen (once, few, many) or the class of an expanded clone, and some rows leave it out.

V gene	D gene	J gene	clone size	CDR3 DNA	CDR3 protein
TRBV7-2	NA	TRBJ2-2	NA	TGTGCCAGCAGCGCTCAGGTCCCGACCGGGGAGCTGTTTTTT	CASSAQVPTGELFF
TRBV11-2	TRBD2	TRBJ2-7	few	TGTGCCAGCAGCCCGGGGGGAGTTGCGTACGAGCAGTACTTC	CASSPGGVAYEQYF
TRBV9	NA	TRBJ1-1	NA	TGTGCCAGCAGCGTAGTTCAGGGGATGAACACTGAAGCTTTCTTT	CASSVVQGMNTEAFF
TRBV20-1	NA	TRBJ2-5	few	TGCAGTGTCCCGGGGGGCCGGACCCAGTACTTC	CSVPGGRTQYF
TRBV5-1	TRBD2	TRBJ2-5	few	TGCGCCAGCAGCCCCGGGGGGGGAGAGACCCAGTACTTC	CASSPGGGETQYF
TRBV5-4	NA	TRBJ1-4	NA	TGTGCCAGCAGCTTAAGAACGGATGAAAAACTGTTTTTT	CASSLRTDEKLFF
TRBV7-2	NA	TRBJ2-1	few	TGTGCCAGCAGCTTAGCACGGCACAGCAATGAGCAGTTCTTC	CASSLARHSNEQFF
TRBV28	NA	TRBJ2-2	NA	TGTGCCAGCAGTTTATGGGAGGGGACCACCGGGGAGCTGTTTTTT	CASSLWEGTTGELFF
TRBV28	NA	TRBJ2-5	few	TGTGCCAGCAGGATACAGGGTACTAAAGAGACCCAGTACTTC	CASRIQGTKETQYF
TRBV5-4	TRBD1	TRBJ2-1	NA	TGTGCCAGCAGCGTCGGACAGGGGGCTTTGAATGAGCAGTTCTTC	CASSVGQGALNEQFF
TRBV5-1	NA	TRBJ1-1	NA	TGCGCCAGCAGCTTGGGCCGGGATGAAGCTTTCTTT	CASSLGRDEAFF
TRBV15	NA	TRBJ2-1	few	TGTGCCACCAGCAGAACCCCCGGGGTCCATGAGCAGTTCTTC	CATSRTPGVHEQFF
TRBV6-5	TRBD2	TRBJ2-1	NA	TGTGCCAGCAGACGCGGGAGGGCCGGAGAGCAGTTCTTC	CASRRGRAGEQFF
TRBV6-5	TRBD1	TRBJ1-5	few	TGTGCCAGCAGCCCCGACAGGGGAGATCAGCCCCAGCATTTT	CASSPDRGDQPQHF
TRBV4-1	TRBD2	TRBJ2-3	few	TGCGCCAGCAGCCTCGGAGCGGGGGGCCGTAGAGATACGCAGTATTTT	CASSLGAGGRRDTQYF
TRBV6-5	NA	TRBJ2-1	NA	TGTGCCAGCAGTAAAGTGACGGGAAATGAGCAGTTCTTC	CASSKVTGNEQFF
TRBV5-1	TRBD2	TRBJ2-3	NA	TGCGCCAGCAGCTTTTCTAGCGGGAGAGCAGATACGCAGTATTTT	CASSFSSGRADTQYF
TRBV2	NA	TRBJ2-4	few	TGTGCCAGCGGGGAAGAGGGGGCCAAAAACATTCAGTACTTC	CASGEEGAKNIQYF
TRBV28	NA	TRBJ2-6	NA	TGTGCCAGCAGTTTAATTCGCAGAACCTCTGGGGCCAACGTCCTGACTTTC	CASSLIRRTSGANVLTF
TRBV18	NA	TRBJ2-3	few	TGTGCCAGCCGGGAGTCAGATACGCAGTATTTT	CASRESDTQYF
TRBV15	NA	TRBJ1-1	few	TGTGCCACCAGCAGAGTGTCGGGGACTGAAGCTTTCTTT	CATSRVSGTEAFF
TRBV13	TRBD1	TRBJ2-3	NA	TGTGCCAGCAGCTTAGGCCTTTCTCTCCAGGGGGCTAAGTATTTT	CASSLGLSLQGAKYF
TRBV28	NA	TRBJ2-3	NA	TGTGCCAGCAGTTTACCGGGAGAGGGCACAGATACGCAGTATTTT	CASSLPGEGTDTQYF
TRBV11-3	NA	TRBJ2-1	NA	TGTGCCAGCAGCTCTCTCAATGAGCAGTTCTTC	CASSSLNEQFF
TRBV25-1	NA	TRBJ2-7	few	TGTGCCAGCAGGGAGACTAGCGAGCAGTACTTC	CASRETSEQYF
TRBV30	NA	TRBJ1-5	NA	TGTGCCTGGAGTGTCGGGAGTTATAGCAATCAGCCCCAGCATTTT	CAWSVGSYSNQPQHF
TRBV18	NA	TRBJ2-2	few	TGTGCCAGCTCACCGAGGAGGTTGGCAGAGGTCACCGGGGAGCTGTTTTTT	CASSPRRLAEVTGELFF
TRBV7-8	TRBD2	TRBJ2-7	NA	TGTGCCAGCAGCTGGGCCGGGACTAGCTACGAGCAGTACTTC	CASSWAGTSYEQYF
TRBV9	TRBD2	TRBJ2-1	NA	TGTGCCAGCAGCGTAGGACTAGCGGGAGTCGAGCAGTTCTTC	CASSVGLAGVEQFF
TRBV4-1	TRBD2	TRBJ2-1	few	TGCGCCAGCAGCCACACGGGACTAGCTGGGCAGTTCTTC	CASSHTGLAGQFF
TRBV29-1	NA	TRBJ2-3	few	TGCAGCGGAACTAGGGGAGGTGGGGCAGATACGCAGTATTTT	CSGTRGGGADTQYF
TRBV7-8	NA	TRBJ2-4	few	TGTGCCAGCAGCTTACAGCGGCTCAGGGGCATTCAGTACTTC	CASSLQRLRGIQYF